The 30 T cell receptor beta chains given below trace back to one sample, sequenced in a study of regulatory T cells in long-lasting Graves disease. Arm-PCR of CDR3 regions with iRepertoire HTBI primers generated TCR beta libraries. TCRdb called the multiplex PCR reads again in MiXCR, with one record for every CDR3 protein. In the table there are about 470,000 distinct CDR3 sequences, about a sixth of which are singletons. The time point is: newly diagnosed GD, antithyroid drugs for less than 3 months. Researchers made the TCR library from RNA that was extracted from PBMCs. Another study also made use of these data, one on T cells in Graves' hyperthyroidism and ophthalmopathy.

The sequencing used peripheral blood mononuclear cells (PBMCs), collected at new diagnosis, from a patient treated with antithyroid drugs. These receptors were obtained from a man aged 40-49 years with Graves disease.

Ten or more counts support this clonotype. The rearrangement links TRBV25-1 to TRBJ1-4, with 10 positions matching TRBD1. The V segment lost 3 bases and the J segment 3 bases; nucleotides outside the gene matches: 4. Germline CDR1 is MGHDK and CDR2 is SYGVNS. The CDR3 length is 16 residues. The CDR3 DNA reads TGTGCCAGCAGTGATTTAGGGACAGGGGCTAATGAAAAACTGTTTTTT. As protein: CASSDLGTGANEKLFF. The full variable domain, rest sourced from reference TRBV25-1 and TRBJ1-4, is EADIYQTPRYLVIGTGKKITLECSQTMGHDKMYWYQQDPGMELHLIHYSYGVNSTEKGDLSSESTVSRIRTEHFPLTLESARPSHTSQYLCASSDLGTGANEKLFFGSGTQLSVL.

The V and J genes are TRBV19 and TRBJ2-7; D possibly corresponds to TRBD1 (6 bases). Per the germline V gene, CDR1 is LNHDA and CDR2 is SQIVND (reference sequence). Trimming pared 4 bases from V and 0 bases from J, leaving 13 bases between. CDR3 size: 15 residues. CDR3 nucleotides: TGTGCCAGTAGTACGACAGGTGAAGCCTCCTACGAGCAGTACTTC. This translates into CASSTTGEASYEQYF.

This clonotype was counted only a few times. CDR3 DNA sequence: TGTGCCAGCAGCGAAGGGACTAGCGGCCCTAATGAGCAGTTCTTC. This encodes CASSEGTSGPNEQFF. The rearrangement links TRBV7-2 to TRBJ2-1; 11 positions match TRBD2. Trimming removed 5 bases from V and 7 bases from J; junction bases left unmatched: 7. In germline, CDR1 is SGHTA, CDR2 FQGNSA. The CDR3 sequence is 15 residues long.

To note about this clonotype: A read error may explain this, as a much larger clone is one base away. The rearrangement uses TRBV6-1 and TRBJ1-2, with 7 bases lining up with TRBD1. The CDR3 extends over 13 amino acids. Germline loops: CDR1 MNHNS, CDR2 SASEGT. CDR3: CASSGTGRYGHTF. The CDR3 DNA is TGTGCCAGCAGTGGGACAGGCCGATATGGCCACACCTTC.

The table lists this clonotype with many counts. One end of the junction is discordant with germline, which a read error may explain. The chain combines TRBV7-2 with TRBJ2-5; a possible D gene is TRBD2 (6 bases). The germline V gene encodes CDR1 SGHTA and CDR2 FQGNSA. The CDR3 consists of 15 residues. This CDR3 is CASSLALGRRETQYF. Here the CDR3 DNA reads TGTGCCAGCAGCCTAGCGTTGGGTAGGCGGGAGACCCAGTACTTC.

This clonotype was recorded a few times. This sequence joins TRBV7-9 and TRBJ2-2; D may be TRBD2 (6 bases). CDR1 and CDR2 (germline): SEHNR, FQNEAQ (reference sequence). Trimming took 2 bases from V and 4 from J, leaving 14 bases between them. This CDR3 region has 16 residues. The CDR3 DNA is TGTGCCAGCAGCTTAAGCGGAGGGTTTTTCACCGGGGAGCTGTTTTTT. Its translation is CASSLSGGFFTGELFF.

The sample holds many counts of this clonotype. This chain joins TRBV24-1 and TRBJ2-2, with 9 bases matching TRBD1. The CDR3 runs to 14 residues. Losses at the gene ends were 7 bases for V and 2 bases for J; bases not matched to a gene: 1. Germline V lookup: CDR1 KGHDR, CDR2 SFDVKD. The CDR3 nucleotides read TGTGCCACCAGGGGACAGGGAAACACCGGGGAGCTGTTTTTT. It encodes CATRGQGNTGELFF.

This clonotype came up a few times. The V gene is TRBV18, the J gene TRBJ2-5; 8 positions match TRBD1. Germline-derived CDR1 and CDR2 are KGHSH and LQKENI. The junction had 8 bases not matched to a gene; V was cut back by 3 bases and J by 5 bases. The length of the CDR3 is 15 residues. The CDR3 here is CASSPPSRGLETQYF. CDR3 bases: TGTGCCAGCTCACCCCCCAGCAGGGGGCTGGAGACCCAGTACTTC. The full variable domain, rest sourced from reference TRBV18 and TRBJ2-5, is NAGVMQNPRHLVRRRGQEARLRCSPMKGHSHVYWYRQLPEEGLKFMVYLQKENIIDESGMPKERFSAEFPKEGPSILRIQQVVRGDSAAYFCASSPPSRGLETQYFGPGTRLLVL.

This clonotype was seen many times. The V call is TRBV5-1, the J call TRBJ1-4, with D possibly being TRBD1 (5 bases). This CDR3 has 15 amino acids. The V end lost 4 bases, the J end lost 5 bases, and 15 bases lay between the germline ends. CDR1 and CDR2 from the germline V gene are SGHRS and YFSETQ. CDR3 in DNA: TGCGCCAGCAGCCAAAACAGGAATTGGAATGAAAAACTGTTTTTT. The encoded protein is CASSQNRNWNEKLFF.

This chain connects TRBV11-2 to TRBJ1-1; D not resolved. Germline V gives CDR1 SGHAT, CDR2 FQNNGV. Trimming took off 5 bases at V and 0 bases at J, with 13 bases between the two ends. This CDR3 has 15 amino acids. CDR3 residues: CASSLLQQVNTEAFF. Written as DNA, the CDR3 is TGTGCCAGCAGCCTCTTACAGCAAGTGAACACTGAAGCTTTCTTT.

This clonotype has ten or more counts. CDR3 bases: TGTGCCAGCAGCCAAGTCGCGGGCGCGGGCTATGGCTACACCTTC. This gives the protein CASSQVAGAGYGYTF. The chain combines TRBV3-1 with TRBJ1-2; D is undetermined. CDR3 size: 15 residues. From germline, CDR1 is LGHDT and CDR2 YNNKEL (reference sequence). V dropped 1 base and J dropped 4 bases, with 13 bases sitting between them.

This chain connects TRBV6-2 or TRBV6-3 to TRBJ1-5; perhaps TRBD1 as D (5 bases). This CDR3 contains 13 residues. V lost 5 bases and J 4 bases, leaving 9 bases between the germline ends. Per the germline V gene, CDR1 is MNHEY and CDR2 is SVGEGT. CDR3 nucleotide sequence: TGTGCCAGCAGTCGCCCAGGGAATCAGCCCCAGCATTTT. This sequence encodes CASSRPGNQPQHF.

This clonotype showed up many times. This sequence joins TRBV5-1 and TRBJ2-1, with TRBD2 identical over 8 bases. The CDR3 has 15 residues. The germline CDR1 and CDR2 sequences are SGHRS and YFSETQ. V dropped 0 bases and J dropped 11; count of bases not matched to a gene: 10. CDR3 region: CASSLEGQRGGQQFF. CDR3 coding DNA: TGCGCCAGCAGCTTGGAAGGTCAACGGGGGGGTCAGCAGTTCTTC.

The table lists this clonotype with a few counts. This chain links TRBV7-3 with TRBJ2-1; 15 positions agree with TRBD2. Losses at the gene ends were 4 bases for V and 6 bases for J; bases not matched to a gene: 7. CDR1 and CDR2 from the germline V gene are SGHTA and FQGTGA. This CDR3 has 17 amino acids. In nucleotides, the CDR3 is TGTGCCAGCAGCTCTGGACTAGCGGGAGGGCCTTCCAATGAGCAGTTCTTC. As protein: CASSSGLAGGPSNEQFF.

The chain couples TRBV7-9 to TRBJ1-4, with a possible D match to TRBD1 (5 bases). Trimming removed 5 bases at V and 7 bases at J, with 20 bases between. CDR1 is SEHNR, CDR2 FQNEAQ, per germline (reference sequence). CDR3 length: 16 amino acids. CDR3: CASSPTGATSSEKLFF. The DNA for the CDR3 is TGTGCCAGCAGCCCCACCGGGGCGACAAGCAGTGAAAAACTGTTTTTT.

In this sample, this clonotype turned up a few times. V and J are TRBV29-1 and TRBJ1-1, with 9 bases identical to TRBD1. With 0 bases clipped from V and 4 bases from J, the junction kept 3 bases outside the gene matches. Germline CDR1 SQVTM, CDR2 ANQGSEA. The CDR3 runs to 14 residues. The CDR3 region is CSVEEGTGSTEAFF. CDR3 nucleotide sequence: TGCAGCGTTGAAGAGGGGACAGGGAGCACTGAAGCTTTCTTT.

This clonotype has a count of ten or more. The chain combines TRBV20-1 with TRBJ2-1, with D maybe TRBD2 (5 bases). Trimming removed 2 bases at V and 4 bases at J, with 12 bases between. The CDR3 totals 14 residues. Germline assignment: CDR1 DFQATT and CDR2 SNEGSKA (reference sequence). CDR3 bases: TGCAGTGCTAGAATAAGCGGACCATACAATGAGCAGTTCTTC. Protein sequence: CSARISGPYNEQFF.

CDR3 residues: CASSYQSWNEQFF. The DNA of the CDR3 is TGTGCCAGCAGTTACCAGAGCTGGAATGAGCAGTTCTTC. This chain connects TRBV27 to TRBJ2-1; D gene uncertain. The CDR3 has 13 residues. Germline V lookup: CDR1 MNHEY, CDR2 SMNVEV (reference sequence). V lost 4 bases to trimming and J lost 7 bases, with 11 bases between them.

This clonotype occurred a few times. V is TRBV10-3 and J is TRBJ2-5; D gene unclear. CDR1 and CDR2 from the germline V gene are ENHRY and SYGVKD. This CDR3 has 13 residues. V was trimmed by 2 bases and J by 1 base, leaving 5 bases between them. DNA of the CDR3: TGTGCCATCAGTGAGCACCTCCAAGAGACCCAGTACTTC. This gives the protein CAISEHLQETQYF.

In its sample, this clonotype was seen many times. This chain links TRBV20-1 with TRBJ2-5; 15 bases line up with TRBD2. The germline CDR1 and CDR2 sequences are DFQATT and SNEGSKA (reference sequence). The ends lost 3 bases at V and 4 bases at J; junction bases unmatched: 3. The CDR3 is 15 residues long. The CDR3: CSASWTSGRVETQYF. As DNA, the CDR3 is TGCAGTGCTAGTTGGACTAGCGGGAGGGTAGAGACCCAGTACTTC.

This sequence joins TRBV29-1 and TRBJ1-5; weak D call: TRBD1 (6 bases). The germline V gene has CDR1 SQVTM and CDR2 ANQGSEA. Trimming removed 7 bases at V and 6 bases at J, with 16 bases between. The CDR3 is 13 residues long. CDR3 protein: CSAGLGGGQPQHF. CDR3 sequence (DNA): TGCAGCGCAGGGTTGGGGGGCGGTCAGCCCCAGCATTTT.

Remarks on this clonotype: This may be a read error: a much more frequent sequence differs by one nucleotide. The chain carries TRBV19 and TRBJ2-3; perhaps TRBD1 as D (5 bases). The length of the CDR3 is 17 residues. Deletions cut 3 bases from V and 1 base from J, with 17 bases between. Looked up from germline, CDR1 is LNHDA and CDR2 is SQIVND (reference sequence). CDR3 amino acids: CASSIDRRLTGTDTQYF. In nucleotides, the CDR3 is TGTGCCAGTAGTATTGACAGACGTCTGACTGGCACAGATACGCAGTATTTT.

This clonotype occurred many times. This chain joins TRBV7-9 and TRBJ2-3; D gene uncertain. Germline V gives CDR1 SEHNR, CDR2 FQNEAQ (reference sequence). V lost 5 bases, J lost 2 bases, and 2 bases lay in between. The CDR3 consists of 11 residues. CDR3 nucleotides: TGTGCCAGCAGCCCCACAGATACGCAGTATTTT. It translates to CASSPTDTQYF.

This clonotype showed up many times. The rearrangement joins TRBV2 to TRBJ2-1, with 9 nucleotides matching TRBD1. The germline V gene has CDR1 SNHLY and CDR2 FYNNEI. This CDR3 comprises 16 residues. The ends lost 6 bases at V and 7 bases at J; junction bases unmatched: 13. CDR3: CASREPKGQGVNEQFF. The CDR3, as DNA: TGTGCCAGCAGGGAACCTAAGGGACAGGGAGTGAATGAGCAGTTCTTC.

This clonotype was detected ten times or more. This chain connects TRBV28 to TRBJ1-1, with D hard to call. Germline V gene sequence: CDR1 MDHEN, CDR2 SYDVKM. The CDR3 extends over 11 amino acids. V dropped 7 bases and J dropped 2 bases, with 5 bases sitting between them. CDR3 residues: CASIRNTEAFF. The DNA of the CDR3 is TGTGCCAGCATCCGTAACACTGAAGCTTTCTTT.

This clonotype was picked up a small number of times. CDR3: CASGLAGVKQYF. In DNA, the CDR3 is TGTGCCTCGGGACTAGCGGGAGTTAAGCAGTATTTT. This sequence joins TRBV6-1 and TRBJ2-3; 14 nucleotides match TRBD2. CDR1 is MNHNS, CDR2 SASEGT, per germline. The CDR3 consists of 12 residues. J gave up 11 bases and V 11 bases, and 6 bases lay outside the gene matches.

This clonotype was recorded at least ten times. V usage is TRBV18 and J usage is TRBJ1-1, with D perhaps TRBD1 (6 bases). The CDR3 is 14 residues long. The V and J ends lost 8 bases and 8 bases respectively, with 21 bases between them. The V gene's germline CDR1 is KGHSH and CDR2 LQKENI. CDR3 protein: CASARGTAGSEAFF. In DNA, the CDR3 is TGTGCCAGCGCTAGGGGGACGGCCGGGTCCGAAGCTTTCTTT.

This clonotype has just a few counts. The V gene is TRBV5-1, the J gene TRBJ2-7; 8 nucleotides line up with TRBD2. Losses at the gene ends were 4 bases for V and 0 bases for J; bases not matched to a gene: 12. The CDR3 runs 17 residues. Germline lookup yields CDR1 SGHRS and CDR2 YFSETQ. The CDR3 loop is CASSPREGVPGSYEQYF. The CDR3 nucleotides read TGCGCCAGCAGCCCCCGGGAGGGTGTCCCCGGCTCCTACGAGCAGTACTTC.

This clonotype was seen at least ten times. The chain recombines TRBV11-2 with TRBJ2-3; 7 bases are a match to TRBD1. V gave up 2 bases and J gave up 3 bases; unmatched junction bases: 11. The CDR3 is made up of 17 amino acids. Per the germline V gene, CDR1 is SGHAT and CDR2 is FQNNGV. In nucleotides, the CDR3 is TGTGCCAGCAGCTTACGCAGGGCAGGGGGTGGAACAGATACGCAGTATTTT. Translated: CASSLRRAGGGTDTQYF. The full variable domain, completed using reference TRBV11-2 and TRBJ2-3, is EAGVAQSPRYKIIEKRQSVAFWCNPISGHATLYWYQQILGQGPKLLIQFQNNGVVDDSQLPKDRFSAERLKGVDSTLKIQPAKLEDSAVYLCASSLRRAGGGTDTQYFGPGTRLTVL.

A few counts support this clonotype. The gene calls are TRBV3-1 and TRBJ2-7; no firm D call. V was cut by 4 bases and J by 5 bases, with 15 bases left in between. Germline lookup yields CDR1 LGHDT and CDR2 YNNKEL (reference sequence). This CDR3 spans 14 amino acids. CDR3 sequence reads: CASSPPLGSHEQYF. For the CDR3, the DNA is TGTGCCAGCAGCCCCCCACTGGGGTCCCACGAGCAGTACTTC.